The following is a TCR beta chain sequence with its context. Per the original data handling: From reference gene primer amplification, estimates of nucleated cell counts were derived. The table came from immunoSEQ multiplex PCR; TCRdb's copy has only in-frame clones and leaves some out. V, J and clone size derive from that table, while D and trimming were established from the DNA sequence. This sample has approximately 350,000 clones, with around 89% found just once. This entry belongs to a study of blood T cell repertoires in COVID-19. Study at large: Sources were T cells, B-cell-depleted T cells, or PBMCs; the material itself was cDNA or gDNA.

Germline CDR1 reads WSHSY; CDR2 reads SAAADI. The V end lost 10 bases, the J end lost 3 bases, and 13 bases lay between the germline ends. This CDR3 is built from 13 residues. While infection was still active, Seattle patients were enrolled and then followed longitudinally. This sequence joins TRBV10-2 and TRBJ2-1, with D possibly TRBD1 on 5 matching bases. The receptor was derived from a woman aged 25 to 45 with COVID-19, enrolled during active disease. The sample taken for sequencing was peripheral blood. The CDR3 nucleotides are TGCGCCACCGCAGGGCGTAGCTACAATGAGCAGTTCTTC. Translating it yields CATAGRSYNEQFF.